This paragraph covers one T cell receptor (beta chain) sequence. This sample was included in a study of early stage breast cancer tumors. Data came from immunoSEQ multiplex PCR; TCRdb stores just in-frame clones and leaves some out. The sample records tens of thousands of clones, about 83% being singletons. Germline V gene data show CDR1 as MNHEY and CDR2 as SMNVEV (reference sequence). The CDR3 contains 16 residues. Trimming took off 3 bases at V and 0 bases at J, with 15 bases between the two ends. This TCR was sampled from a person aged 45 to 60 with breast cancer. This chain joins TRBV27 and TRBJ2-7, with a weak D call TRBD2 (6 bases). The sample taken for sequencing was blood. CDR3: CASSFLGTPSSYEQYF. CDR3 DNA sequence: TGTGCCAGCAGTTTTCTCGGGACTCCTAGCTCCTACGAGCAGTACTTC.